Shown below are 16 T cell receptor beta chains from a single sample sequenced in a study of blood T cell repertoires in COVID-19. Some clones are missing from TCRdb's copy, which holds only in-frame ones; the method was immunoSEQ multiplex PCR. This sample yields fewer than 300,000 clones, of which about nine tenths are seen a single time; roughly 12% belongs to the top ten. What was sequenced was peripheral blood. These TCRs come from a woman aged 25-40 years with COVID-19, enrolled during active disease.

This clone has a single count. The rearrangement uses TRBV5-5 and TRBJ2-7; the D gene is possibly TRBD1 (6 bases). The V gene's germline CDR1 is SGHKS and CDR2 YYEKEE (reference sequence). The V end was cut by 4 bases, the J end by 2 bases, with 13 bases between. The CDR3 contains 14 residues. The CDR3, as DNA: TGTGCCAGCAGCGGGCCGGGACAAGCCTACGAGCAGTACTTC. Its protein is CASSGPGQAYEQYF.

The chain combines TRBV29-1 with TRBJ2-2; 9 bases match TRBD1. This CDR3 region has 15 residues. Looked up from germline, CDR1 is SQVTM and CDR2 is ANQGSEA. J gave up 1 base and V 2 bases, and 2 bases lay outside the gene matches. The CDR3 nucleotides are TGCAGCGTTGAAAGGGGACAGGGGAACACCGGGGAGCTGTTTTTT. Translated: CSVERGQGNTGELFF.

The chain links TRBV21-1 to TRBJ1-1; the table assigns TRBD1, which was not confirmed against the DNA. TRBV21-1 is a pseudogene. The CDR3 is 13 amino acids. The CDR3 protein is CAGRDRGGTEAFF. Here the CDR3 DNA reads TGTGCCGGCAGGGACAGGGGAGGCACTGAAGCTTTCTTT.

This rearrangement joins TRBV7-9 to TRBJ1-1; weak D call: TRBD1 (5 bases). Germline-derived CDR1 and CDR2 are SEHNR and FQNEAQ (reference sequence). V shed 3 bases and J shed 5 bases, with 13 bases lying between them. The CDR3 runs 14 residues. Here the CDR3 DNA reads TGTGCCAGCAGCTTTCTGGGGCGGGGGACTGAAGCTTTCTTT. Translation: CASSFLGRGTEAFF.

V and J are TRBV5-1 and TRBJ2-3; 10 positions match TRBD2. The CDR3 totals 14 residues. The germline V gene has CDR1 SGHRS and CDR2 YFSETQ. Trimming removed 3 bases from V and 3 bases from J; junction bases left unmatched: 1. CDR3 protein: CASSSGLATDTQYF. CDR3 in DNA: TGCGCCAGCAGCTCGGGACTAGCGACAGATACGCAGTATTTT.

The chain is built from TRBV5-1 and TRBJ2-5, with a possible D match to TRBD1 (5 bases). Germline CDR1 and CDR2: SGHRS and YFSETQ. V lost 5 bases, J lost 3 bases, and 11 bases lay in between. The CDR3 totals 13 residues. DNA of the CDR3: TGCGCCAGCAGGTTCAGGGAAAAAGAGACCCAGTACTTC. It yields the protein CASRFREKETQYF.

This clone was detected once. The rearrangement uses TRBV30 and TRBJ2-1, with D unresolved. The germline gives CDR1 GTSNPN, CDR2 SVGIG (reference sequence). The CDR3 has 13 amino acids. Trimming removed 4 bases at V and 3 bases at J, with 10 bases between. This CDR3 reads CAWTPRNYNEQFF. Written as DNA, the CDR3 is TGTGCCTGGACCCCCAGAAACTACAATGAGCAGTTCTTC.

V gene TRBV19 combines with J gene TRBJ2-5, with 7 bases identical to TRBD1. Germline CDR1 is LNHDA and CDR2 is SQIVND (reference sequence). The V segment lost 3 bases and the J segment 2 bases; nucleotides outside the gene matches: 3. The CDR3 has 14 amino acids. The CDR3, as DNA: TGTGCCAGTAGTATCGGGACAGCACAAGAGACCCAGTACTTC. It specifies CASSIGTAQETQYF.

The chain has TRBV5-6 and TRBJ1-3; perhaps TRBD1 as D (5 bases). The germline CDR1 and CDR2 sequences are SGHDT and YYEEEE. V shed 4 bases and J shed 5 bases, with 10 bases lying between them. The CDR3 is made up of 13 amino acids. This chain's CDR3 is CASSRGVRNTIYF. CDR3 DNA: TGTGCCAGCAGCCGGGGGGTCAGAAACACCATATATTTT.

This clone was picked up many times. The rearrangement joins TRBV5-4 to TRBJ1-2; D is undetermined. V was shortened by 4 bases and J by 10 bases, with 17 bases between the two germline ends. The CDR3 is 13 residues long. Germline V gives CDR1 SGHNT, CDR2 YYREEE (reference sequence). The CDR3 DNA follows: TGTGCCAGCAGCCAAACACGGAGTGGAGCCTACACCTTC. This sequence encodes CASSQTRSGAYTF.

V gene TRBV5-5 combines with J gene TRBJ2-7; D is unresolved. V lost 4 bases to trimming and J lost 2 bases, with 7 bases between them. The CDR3 consists of 12 residues. Germline CDR1 reads SGHKS; CDR2 reads YYEKEE (reference sequence). CDR3 in amino acids: CASSIDTYEQYF. The CDR3 DNA reads TGTGCCAGCAGCATAGACACCTACGAGCAGTACTTC. The whole variable domain, remainder taken from reference TRBV5-5 and TRBJ2-7, is DAGVTQSPTHLIKTRGQQVTLRCSPISGHKSVSWYQQVLGQGPQFIFQYYEKEERGRGNFPDRFSARQFPNYSSELNVNALLLGDSALYLCASSIDTYEQYFGPGTRLTVT.

This sequence joins TRBV5-1 and TRBJ1-2, with no clear D. Germline CDR1 SGHRS, CDR2 YFSETQ. The CDR3 runs 15 residues. Trimming left V 0 bases short and J 6 bases short, with 15 bases between. Written as DNA, the CDR3 is TGCGCCAGCAGCTTGGACATTCTGACACGAAATGGCTACACCTTC. Translation gives CASSLDILTRNGYTF. The full variable domain, in which reference TRBV5-1 and TRBJ1-2 provide the parts outside the CDR3, is KAGVTQTPRYLIKTRGQQVTLSCSPISGHRSVSWYQQTPGQGLQFLFEYFSETQRNKGNFPGRFSGRQFSNSRSEMNVSTLELGDSALYLCASSLDILTRNGYTFGSGTRLTVV.

The V call is TRBV18, the J call TRBJ2-1; the match to TRBD2 covers 7 bases. Germline assignment: CDR1 KGHSH and CDR2 LQKENI. The V segment lost 2 bases and the J segment 3 bases; nucleotides outside the gene matches: 7. The CDR3 covers 16 residues. The CDR3 sequence: CASSPVSRGDYNEQFF. The CDR3 DNA reads TGTGCCAGCTCACCAGTCTCCCGGGGGGACTACAATGAGCAGTTCTTC.

The chain is built from TRBV20-1 and TRBJ1-1; tentatively, D is TRBD1 (5 bases). This CDR3 is built from 11 residues. Germline V gene sequence: CDR1 DFQATT, CDR2 SNEGSKA (reference sequence). V shed 4 bases and J shed 6 bases, with 9 bases lying between them. The CDR3 DNA is TGCAGTGCTATTCGCAGGGCTGAAGCTTTCTTT. Translation gives CSAIRRAEAFF.

This chain joins TRBV14 and TRBJ2-1; TRBD2 agrees at 9 bases. This CDR3 has 15 amino acids. Germline assignment: CDR1 SGHDN and CDR2 FVKESK. Germline trimming cut 5 bases from V and 5 bases from J; bases unmatched to any gene: 7. As DNA, the CDR3 is TGTGCCAGCAGCGGGACTAGCAGAGGGGACAATGAGCAGTTCTTC. Translated: CASSGTSRGDNEQFF.

The sample holds a few counts of this clone. CDR3 nucleotide sequence: TGCGCCAGCAGCTTGGCTTACCATAGCGGGACTACCTACGAGCAGTACTTC. This codes for CASSLAYHSGTTYEQYF. The chain recombines TRBV5-1 with TRBJ2-7; TRBD2 matches at 8 bases. V trimming: 0 bases; J trimming: 2 bases; junction bases outside the gene matches: 10. The CDR3 extends over 17 amino acids. Per germline, CDR1 SGHRS and CDR2 YFSETQ.